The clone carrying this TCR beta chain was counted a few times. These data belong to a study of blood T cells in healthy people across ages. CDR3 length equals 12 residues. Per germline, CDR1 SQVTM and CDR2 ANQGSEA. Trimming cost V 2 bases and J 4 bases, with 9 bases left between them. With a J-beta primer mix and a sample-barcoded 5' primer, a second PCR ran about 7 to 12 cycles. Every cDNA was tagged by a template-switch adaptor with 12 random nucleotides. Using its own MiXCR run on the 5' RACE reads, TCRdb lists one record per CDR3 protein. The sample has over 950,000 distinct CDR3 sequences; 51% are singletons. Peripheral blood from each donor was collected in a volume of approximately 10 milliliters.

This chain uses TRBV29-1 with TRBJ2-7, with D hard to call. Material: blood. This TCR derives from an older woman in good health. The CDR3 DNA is TGCAGCGTTGAAACTTATCGGTACGAGCAGTACTTC. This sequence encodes CSVETYRYEQYF.